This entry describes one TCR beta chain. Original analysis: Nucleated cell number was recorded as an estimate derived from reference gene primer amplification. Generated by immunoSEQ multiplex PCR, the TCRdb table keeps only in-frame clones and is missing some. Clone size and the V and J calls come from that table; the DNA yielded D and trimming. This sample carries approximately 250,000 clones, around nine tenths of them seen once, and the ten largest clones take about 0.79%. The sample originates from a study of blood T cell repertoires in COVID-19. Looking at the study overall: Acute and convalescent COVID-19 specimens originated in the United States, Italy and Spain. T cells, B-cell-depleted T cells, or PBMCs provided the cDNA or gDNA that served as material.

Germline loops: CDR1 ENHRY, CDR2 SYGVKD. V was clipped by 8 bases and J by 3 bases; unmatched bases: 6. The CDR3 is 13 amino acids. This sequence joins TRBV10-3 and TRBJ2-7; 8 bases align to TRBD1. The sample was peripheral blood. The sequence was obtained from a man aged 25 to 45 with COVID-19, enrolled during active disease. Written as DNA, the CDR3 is TGTGCCATCGGGGGACAGGACGACTACGAGCAGTACTTC. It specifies CAIGGQDDYEQYF.